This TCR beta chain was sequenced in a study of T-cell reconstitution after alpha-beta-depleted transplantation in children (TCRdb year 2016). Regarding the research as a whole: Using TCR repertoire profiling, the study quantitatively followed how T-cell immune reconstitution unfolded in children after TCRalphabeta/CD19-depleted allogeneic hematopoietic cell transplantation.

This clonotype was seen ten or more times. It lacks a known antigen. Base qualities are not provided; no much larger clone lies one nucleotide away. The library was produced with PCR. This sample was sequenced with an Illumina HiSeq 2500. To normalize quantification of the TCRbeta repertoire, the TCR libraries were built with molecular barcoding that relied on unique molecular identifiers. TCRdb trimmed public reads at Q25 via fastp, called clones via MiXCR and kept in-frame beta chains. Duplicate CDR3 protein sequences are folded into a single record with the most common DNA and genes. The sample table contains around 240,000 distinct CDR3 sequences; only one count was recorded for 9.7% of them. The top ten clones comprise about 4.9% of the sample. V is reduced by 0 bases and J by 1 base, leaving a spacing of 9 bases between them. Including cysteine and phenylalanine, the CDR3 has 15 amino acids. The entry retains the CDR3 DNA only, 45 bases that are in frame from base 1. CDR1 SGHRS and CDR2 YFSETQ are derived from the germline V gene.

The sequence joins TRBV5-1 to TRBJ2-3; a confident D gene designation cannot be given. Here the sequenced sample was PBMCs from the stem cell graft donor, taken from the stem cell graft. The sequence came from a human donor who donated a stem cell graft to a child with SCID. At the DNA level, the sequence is TGCGCCAGCAGCTTGGGGCGAGTCGGCACAGATACGCAGTATTTT. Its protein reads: CASSLGRVGTDTQYF.